This T cell receptor beta chain was identified in a study of blood T cell repertoires in COVID-19. On the study more broadly: PBMCs, B-cell-depleted T cells, or T cells were the source of the cDNA or gDNA that made up the material.

As processed by the authors: Amplifying reference gene primers gave estimates of nucleated cell counts. TCRdb keeps only in-frame clones here, not all; method: immunoSEQ multiplex PCR. The V and J calls and the clone size are those of that table, but D and trimming were determined from the DNA. The table includes about 54,000 clones, over 65% detected once. The sequence was obtained from a human donor in a cohort sampled during active COVID-19. Source material: peripheral blood.

For the CDR3, the DNA is TGCGCCAGCAGCTTCGGGAATTCGGAGGGCTACACCTTC. Its translation is CASSFGNSEGYTF. This chain connects TRBV5-1 to TRBJ1-2; unclear D gene. Trimming cost V 2 bases and J 8 bases, with 13 bases left between them. The germline CDR1 and CDR2 sequences are SGHRS and YFSETQ. The CDR3 spans 13 residues. The full variable domain, its missing parts supplied by reference TRBV5-1 and TRBJ1-2, is KAGVTQTPRYLIKTRGQQVTLSCSPISGHRSVSWYQQTPGQGLQFLFEYFSETQRNKGNFPGRFSGRQFSNSRSEMNVSTLELGDSALYLCASSFGNSEGYTFGSGTRLTVV.